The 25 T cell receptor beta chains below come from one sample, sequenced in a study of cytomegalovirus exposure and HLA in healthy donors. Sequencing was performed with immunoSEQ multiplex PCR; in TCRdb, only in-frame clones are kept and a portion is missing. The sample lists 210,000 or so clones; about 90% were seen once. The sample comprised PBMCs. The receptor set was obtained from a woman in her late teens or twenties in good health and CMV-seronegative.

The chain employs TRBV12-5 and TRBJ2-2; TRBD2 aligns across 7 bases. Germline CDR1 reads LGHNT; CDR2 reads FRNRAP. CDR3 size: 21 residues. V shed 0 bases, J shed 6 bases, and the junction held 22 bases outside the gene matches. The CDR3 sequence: CASGLVRQGFFTGRSAGELFF. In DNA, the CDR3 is TGTGCTAGTGGTTTGGTACGGCAGGGCTTCTTTACCGGGAGGTCTGCCGGGGAGCTGTTTTTT.

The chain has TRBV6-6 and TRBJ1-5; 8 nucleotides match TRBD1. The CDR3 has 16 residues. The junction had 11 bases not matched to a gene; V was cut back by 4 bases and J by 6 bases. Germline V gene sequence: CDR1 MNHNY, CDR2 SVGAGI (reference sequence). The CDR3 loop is CASSFSTDRAGQPQHF. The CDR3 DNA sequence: TGTGCCAGCAGTTTCTCGACGGACAGGGCGGGTCAGCCCCAGCATTTT.

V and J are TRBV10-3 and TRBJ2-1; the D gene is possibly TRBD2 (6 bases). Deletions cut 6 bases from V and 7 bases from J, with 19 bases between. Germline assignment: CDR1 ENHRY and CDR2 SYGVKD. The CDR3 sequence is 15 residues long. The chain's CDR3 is CAISGGEEGENEQFF. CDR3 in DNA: TGTGCCATCAGCGGGGGTGAAGAGGGTGAGAATGAGCAGTTCTTC.

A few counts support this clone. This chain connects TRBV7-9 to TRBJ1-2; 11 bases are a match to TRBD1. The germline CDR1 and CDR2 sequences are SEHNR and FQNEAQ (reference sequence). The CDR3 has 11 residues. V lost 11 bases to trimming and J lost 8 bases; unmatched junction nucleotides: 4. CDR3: CAGQGARGYTF. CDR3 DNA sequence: TGTGCCGGACAGGGGGCGAGGGGCTACACCTTC.

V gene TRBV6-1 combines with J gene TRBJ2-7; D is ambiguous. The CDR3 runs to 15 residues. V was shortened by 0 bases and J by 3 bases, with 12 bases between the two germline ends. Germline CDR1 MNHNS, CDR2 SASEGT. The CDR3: CASSEAVESNYEQYF. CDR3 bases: TGTGCCAGCAGTGAAGCTGTAGAGTCGAACTACGAGCAGTACTTC.

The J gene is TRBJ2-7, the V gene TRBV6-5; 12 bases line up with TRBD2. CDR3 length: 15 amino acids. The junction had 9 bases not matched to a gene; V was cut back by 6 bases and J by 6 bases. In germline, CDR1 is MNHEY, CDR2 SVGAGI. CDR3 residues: CASSFLAGGVREQYF. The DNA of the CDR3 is TGTGCCAGCAGCTTTCTAGCGGGAGGGGTCCGCGAGCAGTACTTC.

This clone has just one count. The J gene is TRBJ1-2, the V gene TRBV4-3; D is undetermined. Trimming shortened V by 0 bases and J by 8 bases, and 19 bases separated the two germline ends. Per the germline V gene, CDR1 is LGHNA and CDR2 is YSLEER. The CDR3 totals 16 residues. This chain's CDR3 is CASSQDRKPDQRGYTF. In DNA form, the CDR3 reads TGCGCCAGCAGCCAAGATAGGAAACCCGATCAGCGAGGCTACACCTTC.

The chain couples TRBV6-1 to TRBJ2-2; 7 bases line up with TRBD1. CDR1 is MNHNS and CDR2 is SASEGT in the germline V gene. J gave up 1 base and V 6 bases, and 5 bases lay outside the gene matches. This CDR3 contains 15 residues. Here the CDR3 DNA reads TGTGCCAGCAGAAAGGGGGCGGGGAACACCGGGGAGCTGTTTTTT. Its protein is CASRKGAGNTGELFF.

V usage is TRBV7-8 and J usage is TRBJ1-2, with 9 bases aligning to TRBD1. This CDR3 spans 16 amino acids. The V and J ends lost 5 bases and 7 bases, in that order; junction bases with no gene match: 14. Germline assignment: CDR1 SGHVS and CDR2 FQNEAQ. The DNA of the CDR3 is TGTGCCAGCAGCCTAAATACAGGGGGCGCATTTGGTGGCTACACCTTC. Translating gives CASSLNTGGAFGGYTF.

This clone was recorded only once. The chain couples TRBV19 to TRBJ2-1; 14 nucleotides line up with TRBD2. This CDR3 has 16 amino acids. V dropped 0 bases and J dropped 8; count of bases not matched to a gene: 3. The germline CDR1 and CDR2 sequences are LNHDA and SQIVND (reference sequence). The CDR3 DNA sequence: TGTGCCAGTAGTATAGAGGGACTAGCGGGAGCCTATGAGCAGTTCTTC. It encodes CASSIEGLAGAYEQFF.

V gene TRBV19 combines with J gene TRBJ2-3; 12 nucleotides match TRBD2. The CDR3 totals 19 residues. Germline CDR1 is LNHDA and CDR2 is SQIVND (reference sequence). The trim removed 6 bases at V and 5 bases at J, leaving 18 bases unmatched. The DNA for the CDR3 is TGTGCCAGTAGAACAGAACCCGGCGGACTAGCGGGATTAAAAGATACGCAGTATTTT. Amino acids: CASRTEPGGLAGLKDTQYF.

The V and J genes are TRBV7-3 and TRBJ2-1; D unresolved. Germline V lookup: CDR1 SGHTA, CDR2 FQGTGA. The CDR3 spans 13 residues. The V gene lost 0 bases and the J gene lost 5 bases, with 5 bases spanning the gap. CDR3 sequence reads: CASSLTRNNEQFF. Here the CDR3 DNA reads TGTGCCAGCAGCTTAACGCGGAACAATGAGCAGTTCTTC.

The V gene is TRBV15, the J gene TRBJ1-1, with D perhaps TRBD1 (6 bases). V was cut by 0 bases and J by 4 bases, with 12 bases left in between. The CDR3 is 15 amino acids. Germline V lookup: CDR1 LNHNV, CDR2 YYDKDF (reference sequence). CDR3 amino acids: CATSRDTVGGTEAFF. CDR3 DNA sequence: TGTGCCACCAGCAGAGATACGGTAGGGGGCACTGAAGCTTTCTTT.

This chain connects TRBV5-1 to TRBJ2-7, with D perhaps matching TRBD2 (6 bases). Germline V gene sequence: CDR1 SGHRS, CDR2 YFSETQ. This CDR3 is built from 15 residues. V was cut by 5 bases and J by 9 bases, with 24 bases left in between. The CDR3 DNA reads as TGCGCCAGCAGTGAGGGAACACTAGCCGATTTGGGGCAGTACTTC. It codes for CASSEGTLADLGQYF.

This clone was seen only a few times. CDR3 in DNA: TGTGCCTCACAACGCGACAGGGGACCAAATGAAAAACTGTTTTTT. It encodes CASQRDRGPNEKLFF. The rearrangement uses TRBV15 and TRBJ1-4; 8 positions agree with TRBD1. V shed 11 bases, J shed 5 bases, and the junction held 13 bases outside the gene matches. The CDR3 extends over 15 amino acids. Germline CDR1 is LNHNV and CDR2 is YYDKDF (reference sequence).

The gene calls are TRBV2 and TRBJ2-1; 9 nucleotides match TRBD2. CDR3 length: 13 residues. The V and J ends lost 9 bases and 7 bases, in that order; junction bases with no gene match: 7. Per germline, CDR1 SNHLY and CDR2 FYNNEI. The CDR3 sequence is CASLAGAGNEQFF. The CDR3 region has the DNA TGTGCCAGTTTAGCGGGAGCCGGGAATGAGCAGTTCTTC.

CDR3 coding DNA: TGTGCCAGCAGTGCCCGGACTAGCGGAATGCAGTATTTT. Translated, it gives CASSARTSGMQYF. The genes are TRBV7-3 and TRBJ2-3, with 10 bases identical to TRBD2. Trimming took 6 bases from V and 11 from J; bases not matched to a gene: 8. The CDR3 has 13 amino acids. CDR1 is SGHTA and CDR2 is FQGTGA in the germline V gene.

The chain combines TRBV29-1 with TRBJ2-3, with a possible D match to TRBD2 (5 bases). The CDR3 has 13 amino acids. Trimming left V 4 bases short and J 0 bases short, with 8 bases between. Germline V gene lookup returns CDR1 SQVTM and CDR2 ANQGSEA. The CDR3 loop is CSVGAGSTDTQYF. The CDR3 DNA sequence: TGCAGCGTTGGGGCGGGTAGCACAGATACGCAGTATTTT.

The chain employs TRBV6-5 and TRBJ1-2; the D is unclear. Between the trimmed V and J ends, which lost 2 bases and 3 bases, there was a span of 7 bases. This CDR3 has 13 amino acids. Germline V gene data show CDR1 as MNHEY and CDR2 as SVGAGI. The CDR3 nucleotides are TGTGCCAGCAGTTACGAGAGGGACTATGGCTACACCTTC. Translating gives CASSYERDYGYTF.

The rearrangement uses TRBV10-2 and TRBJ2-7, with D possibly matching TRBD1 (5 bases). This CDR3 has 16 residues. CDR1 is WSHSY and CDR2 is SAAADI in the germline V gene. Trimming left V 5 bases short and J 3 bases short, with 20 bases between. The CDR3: CASSISRQGGYYEQYF. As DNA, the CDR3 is TGCGCCAGCAGTATTTCCCGGCAGGGCGGTTACTACGAGCAGTACTTC.

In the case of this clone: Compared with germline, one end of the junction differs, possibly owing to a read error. The CDR3 is CASSLSQGAGELFF. The CDR3 nucleotides read TGTGCTAGCAGCTTATCACAGGGGGCCGGGGAGCTGTTTTTT. V usage is TRBV7-7 and J usage is TRBJ2-2; 8 bases line up with TRBD1. CDR1 and CDR2 (germline): SSHAT, FNYEAQ (reference sequence). The CDR3 is 14 residues long.

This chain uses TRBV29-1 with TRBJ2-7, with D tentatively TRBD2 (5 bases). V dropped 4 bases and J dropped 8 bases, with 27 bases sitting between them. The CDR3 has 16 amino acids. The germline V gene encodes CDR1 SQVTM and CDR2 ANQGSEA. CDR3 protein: CSVVWQAAEAGVQQYF. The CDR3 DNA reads TGCAGCGTTGTGTGGCAGGCCGCGGAGGCCGGGGTTCAGCAGTACTTC.

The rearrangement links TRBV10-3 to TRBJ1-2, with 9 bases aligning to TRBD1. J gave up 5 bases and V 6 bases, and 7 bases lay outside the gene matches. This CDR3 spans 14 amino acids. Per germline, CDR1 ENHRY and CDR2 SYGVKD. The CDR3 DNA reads TGTGCCATCAGAGAGGTGGGACAGGGTTATGGCTACACCTTC. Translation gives CAIREVGQGYGYTF.

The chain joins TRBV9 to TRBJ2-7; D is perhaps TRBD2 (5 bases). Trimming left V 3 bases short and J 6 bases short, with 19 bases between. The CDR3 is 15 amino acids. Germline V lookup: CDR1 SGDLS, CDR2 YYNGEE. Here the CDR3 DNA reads TGTGCCAGCAGCGCTGCCGCGGGCAGTACCGCCGAGCAGTACTTC. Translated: CASSAAAGSTAEQYF.

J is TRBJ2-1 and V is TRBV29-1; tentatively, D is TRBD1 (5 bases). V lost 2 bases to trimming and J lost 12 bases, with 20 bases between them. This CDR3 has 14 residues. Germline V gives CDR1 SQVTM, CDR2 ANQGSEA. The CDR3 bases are TGCAGCGTTGAAAGGACACCCGCAGGGTACGGGCAGTTCTTC. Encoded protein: CSVERTPAGYGQFF.